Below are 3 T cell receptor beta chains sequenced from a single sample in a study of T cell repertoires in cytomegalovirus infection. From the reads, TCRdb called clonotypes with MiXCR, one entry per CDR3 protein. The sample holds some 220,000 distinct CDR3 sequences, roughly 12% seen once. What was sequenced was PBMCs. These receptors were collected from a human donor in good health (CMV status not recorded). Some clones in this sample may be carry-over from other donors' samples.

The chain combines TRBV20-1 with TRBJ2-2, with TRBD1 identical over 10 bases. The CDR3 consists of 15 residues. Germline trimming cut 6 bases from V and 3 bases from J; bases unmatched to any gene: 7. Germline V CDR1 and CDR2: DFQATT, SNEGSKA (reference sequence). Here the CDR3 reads CSASGGTGDTGELFF. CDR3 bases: TGCAGTGCATCTGGGGGGACAGGGGACACCGGGGAGCTGTTTTTT.

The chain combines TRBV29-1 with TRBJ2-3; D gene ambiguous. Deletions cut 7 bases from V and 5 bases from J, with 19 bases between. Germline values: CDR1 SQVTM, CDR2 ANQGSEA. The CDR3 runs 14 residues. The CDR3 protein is CSGCHSLYGDTQYF. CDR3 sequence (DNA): TGCAGCGGTTGCCACTCCCTGTATGGAGATACGCAGTATTTT.

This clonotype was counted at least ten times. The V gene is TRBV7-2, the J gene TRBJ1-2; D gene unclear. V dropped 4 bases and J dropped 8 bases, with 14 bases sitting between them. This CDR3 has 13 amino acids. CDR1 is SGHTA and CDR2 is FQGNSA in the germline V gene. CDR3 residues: CASSSDATRGYTF. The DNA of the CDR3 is TGTGCCAGCAGCTCGGACGCCACGAGGGGCTACACCTTC.